The 31 T cell receptor beta chains presented below share a single source sample, sequenced in a study of blood T cell repertoires in COVID-19. This table comes from immunoSEQ multiplex PCR, and its TCRdb copy is limited to in-frame clones, with some not included. The table lists just over 150,000 clones, around 85% of them singletons. Sequencing input: peripheral blood. The receptors originated from a human donor with acute or convalescent COVID-19. The donor label of this sample is uncertain.

This chain connects TRBV6-2 or TRBV6-3 to TRBJ2-1, with 9 bases identical to TRBD2. J gave up 7 bases and V 0 bases, and 7 bases lay outside the gene matches. Germline CDR1 and CDR2: MNHEY and SVGEGT. This CDR3 comprises 16 residues. CDR3 bases: TGTGCCAGCAGTTACTCGAGGCGGGGGGGTAAAAATGAGCAGTTCTTC. It is translated as CASSYSRRGGKNEQFF.

The chain has TRBV5-1 and TRBJ1-2; TRBD1 aligns across 8 bases. Germline trimming cut 7 bases from V and 7 bases from J; bases unmatched to any gene: 9. Germline-derived CDR1 and CDR2 are SGHRS and YFSETQ. The CDR3 is made up of 13 amino acids. CDR3 sequence: CASWFQGAGGYTF. In nucleotides, the CDR3 is TGCGCCAGCTGGTTCCAGGGGGCCGGTGGCTACACCTTC. The whole variable domain, filled in from reference TRBV5-1 and TRBJ1-2, reads KAGVTQTPRYLIKTRGQQVTLSCSPISGHRSVSWYQQTPGQGLQFLFEYFSETQRNKGNFPGRFSGRQFSNSRSEMNVSTLELGDSALYLCASWFQGAGGYTFGSGTRLTVV.

This clone was detected only once. CDR3 residues: CASSQAYSNEQYF. CDR3 nucleotide sequence: TGTGCCAGCAGCCAAGCCTACTCAAACGAGCAGTACTTC. The chain combines TRBV4-2 with TRBJ2-7; D is undetermined. This CDR3 contains 13 residues. V lost 1 base and J 5 bases, leaving 9 bases between the germline ends. The germline gives CDR1 LGHNA, CDR2 YNFKEQ.

The chain has TRBV30 and TRBJ1-5, with 8 bases aligning to TRBD1. The V segment lost 0 bases and the J segment 6 bases; nucleotides outside the gene matches: 13. The CDR3 totals 17 residues. From germline, CDR1 is GTSNPN and CDR2 SVGIG (reference sequence). The CDR3 protein is CAWSVSGTGNRLQPQHF. CDR3 DNA: TGTGCCTGGAGTGTCAGCGGGACAGGAAATCGGCTTCAGCCCCAGCATTTT.

V gene TRBV7-9 combines with J gene TRBJ1-2; TRBD1 might be the D (6 bases). Between the trimmed V and J ends, which lost 4 bases and 8 bases, there was a span of 11 bases. The CDR3 consists of 12 residues. Germline V gene lookup returns CDR1 SEHNR and CDR2 FQNEAQ (reference sequence). In DNA form, the CDR3 reads TGTGCCAGCAGCTCTTCAGGGGACGGCTACACCTTC. It translates to CASSSSGDGYTF.

The V call is TRBV2, the J call TRBJ2-5; TRBD1 aligns across 7 bases. This CDR3 has 13 residues. V was pared by 6 bases and J by 1 base, with 2 bases of the junction left unmatched. CDR1 and CDR2 from the germline V gene are SNHLY and FYNNEI. This chain's CDR3 is CASSDRAQETQYF. In DNA form, the CDR3 reads TGTGCCAGCAGCGACAGGGCCCAAGAGACCCAGTACTTC.

This chain uses TRBV24-1 with TRBJ1-1, with TRBD1 matching over 9 bases. The germline V gene has CDR1 KGHDR and CDR2 SFDVKD. The ends lost 2 bases at V and 0 bases at J; junction bases unmatched: 6. The CDR3 totals 17 residues. The DNA for the CDR3 is TGTGCCACCAGTGATTCCGCCGGGACAGGGTTGAACACTGAAGCTTTCTTT. Its translation is CATSDSAGTGLNTEAFF.

The rearrangement links TRBV7-2 to TRBJ2-1; D is perhaps TRBD1 (5 bases). Germline V gene data show CDR1 as SGHTA and CDR2 as FQGNSA. The CDR3 totals 15 residues. Trimming took 1 base from V and 3 from J, leaving 10 bases between them. The CDR3 DNA is TGTGCCAGCAGCTTAGGAATCGACAGCTACAATGAGCAGTTCTTC. It encodes CASSLGIDSYNEQFF.

This clone occurred once. The V gene is TRBV28, the J gene TRBJ2-1; 10 bases are shared with TRBD2. CDR1 and CDR2 (germline): MDHEN, SYDVKM. V trimming: 1 base; J trimming: 6 bases; junction bases outside the gene matches: 9. The CDR3 is 17 residues long. The CDR3 coding sequence is TGTGCCAGCAGTTTATCGCGTCCGGCTAGCGGGGGCAATGAGCAGTTCTTC. Translated: CASSLSRPASGGNEQFF.

The rearrangement links TRBV14 to TRBJ1-2; 7 positions agree with TRBD1. CDR1 and CDR2 from the germline V gene are SGHDN and FVKESK. This CDR3 region has 13 residues. The trim removed 5 bases at V and 9 bases at J, leaving 9 bases unmatched. This chain's CDR3 is CASSASDRYRYTF. The DNA for the CDR3 is TGTGCCAGCAGCGCCTCGGACAGGTACCGCTACACCTTC.

This chain connects TRBV6-2 or TRBV6-3 to TRBJ2-3; no definite D call. Germline V gives CDR1 MNHEY, CDR2 SVGEGT. This CDR3 has 15 amino acids. The ends were cut back, 4 bases at V and 2 bases at J, with 13 bases in the middle. In nucleotides, the CDR3 is TGTGCCAGCAGTTCACTCCTCCGTACCACAGATACGCAGTATTTT. Protein: CASSSLLRTTDTQYF.

The V and J genes are TRBV7-9 and TRBJ1-2; 10 nucleotides match TRBD1. The germline gives CDR1 SEHNR, CDR2 FQNEAQ (reference sequence). V shed 3 bases and J 7 bases; nucleotides not matched to a gene: 14. The CDR3 extends over 17 amino acids. The CDR3 is CASSFGGTGARWGGYTF. CDR3 in DNA: TGTGCCAGCAGCTTCGGGGGGACAGGGGCCCGGTGGGGTGGCTACACCTTC.

The V gene is TRBV5-5, the J gene TRBJ1-2; D gene uncertain. The germline V gene encodes CDR1 SGHKS and CDR2 YYEKEE (reference sequence). Trimming left V 0 bases short and J 6 bases short, with 12 bases between. The CDR3 totals 14 residues. As DNA, the CDR3 is TGTGCCAGCAGCTTGGTAGGGAGGGAAGATGGCTACACCTTC. This sequence encodes CASSLVGREDGYTF.

The chain links TRBV28 to TRBJ2-7; 10 bases match TRBD1. Germline V gives CDR1 MDHEN, CDR2 SYDVKM. V shed 11 bases, J shed 5 bases, and the junction held 12 bases outside the gene matches. The CDR3 runs 14 residues. The chain's CDR3 is CASRGGQGIHEQYF. The CDR3 DNA reads TGTGCCTCCCGGGGGGGACAGGGGATCCACGAGCAGTACTTC.

This clone was picked up one time. The V and J genes are TRBV28 and TRBJ1-3; 8 nucleotides match TRBD1. V was pared by 4 bases and J by 2 bases, with 1 base of the junction left unmatched. The CDR3 spans 14 residues. From germline, CDR1 is MDHEN and CDR2 SYDVKM. The CDR3 sequence: CASSSGGAGNTIYF. In DNA form, the CDR3 reads TGTGCCAGCAGTTCAGGGGGCGCTGGAAACACCATATATTTT.

The CDR3 DNA reads as TGTGCCAGCAGCGTGGACAGGGCTGAGGGTGGTGAAGCTTTCTTT. Its protein product is CASSVDRAEGGEAFF. This rearrangement joins TRBV7-3 to TRBJ1-1; 8 nucleotides agree with TRBD1. This CDR3 spans 15 amino acids. Germline values: CDR1 SGHTA, CDR2 FQGTGA. The ends lost 5 bases at V and 7 bases at J; junction bases unmatched: 12.

J is TRBJ1-6 and V is TRBV18, with 7 nucleotides matching TRBD1. CDR1 is KGHSH and CDR2 is LQKENI in the germline V gene. Losses at the gene ends were 3 bases for V and 10 bases for J; bases not matched to a gene: 12. This CDR3 comprises 16 residues. The CDR3 bases are TGTGCCAGCTCACCCCCGGCCCCAGGGGGACAATCACCCCTCCACTTT. It is translated as CASSPPAPGGQSPLHF.

Notes on this clone: The junction shows a germline mismatch at one end, possibly a read error. This chain links TRBV19 with TRBJ1-5; D is uncertain. The CDR3 runs 16 residues. Germline CDR1 LNHDA, CDR2 SQIVND (reference sequence). The CDR3 region is CASSLEAGSRNQPQHF. CDR3 DNA sequence: TGTGCCAGTAGTCTAGAGGCGGGTTCGCGCAATCAGCCCCAGCATTTT.

This chain connects TRBV7-2 to TRBJ2-7; D is possibly TRBD2 (7 bases). Per the germline V gene, CDR1 is SGHTA and CDR2 is FQGNSA. Trimming stripped 6 bases from V and 4 bases from J, with 19 bases between. CDR3 length: 15 residues. This CDR3 reads CASSQEGGGTYEQYF. CDR3 in DNA: TGTGCCAGCAGTCAAGAGGGAGGGGGGACATACGAGCAGTACTTC.

This clone was counted once. V usage is TRBV25-1 and J usage is TRBJ1-2; 10 bases are shared with TRBD1. There are 17 residues in the CDR3. V was pared by 4 bases and J by 5 bases, with 13 bases of the junction left unmatched. Germline V gene lookup returns CDR1 MGHDK and CDR2 SYGVNS. The DNA for the CDR3 is TGTGCCAGCAGTGGTTGGACAGGGGGGACCAATAGGTATGGCTACACCTTC. This translates into CASSGWTGGTNRYGYTF.

The rearrangement joins TRBV12-5 to TRBJ2-5, with 10 bases lining up with TRBD2. Germline CDR1 LGHNT, CDR2 FRNRAP. V was pared by 1 base and J by 4 bases, with 3 bases of the junction left unmatched. The CDR3 is 15 residues long. The CDR3 loop reads CASGLELAGGETQYF. The CDR3 DNA reads TGTGCTAGTGGTTTGGAATTAGCGGGGGGAGAGACCCAGTACTTC.

This rearrangement joins TRBV27 to TRBJ2-2, with D uncertain. Germline CDR1 and CDR2: MNHEY and SMNVEV (reference sequence). There are 15 residues in the CDR3. V shed 3 bases and J shed 0 bases, with 8 bases lying between them. CDR3 bases: TGTGCCAGCAGTTTGCAGGTTTCGAACACCGGGGAGCTGTTTTTT. Translated, it gives CASSLQVSNTGELFF.

The chain's CDR3 is CASSFNRKAYEQYF. CDR3 sequence (DNA): TGTGCCAGCAGCTTTAACAGGAAAGCCTACGAGCAGTACTTC. The J gene is TRBJ2-7, the V gene TRBV7-2, with D possibly TRBD1 on 5 matching bases. Trimming took 3 bases from V and 2 from J, leaving 11 bases between them. The germline gives CDR1 SGHTA, CDR2 FQGNSA. CDR3 length: 14 residues. Full variable domain (outside the CDR3, taken from reference TRBV7-2 and TRBJ2-7): GAGVSQSPSNKVTEKGKDVELRCDPISGHTALYWYRQSLGQGLEFLIYFQGNSAPDKSGLPSDRFSAERTGGSVSTLTIQRTQQEDSAVYLCASSFNRKAYEQYFGPGTRLTVT.

The J gene is TRBJ1-2, the V gene TRBV7-8; D might be TRBD1 (6 bases). CDR3 length: 14 residues. The V end was cut by 1 base, the J end by 5 bases, with 11 bases between. Per the germline V gene, CDR1 is SGHVS and CDR2 is FQNEAQ. The DNA of the CDR3 is TGTGCCAGCAGCTTAGGACAGGCCGATTATGGCTACACCTTC. Protein: CASSLGQADYGYTF.

The chain combines TRBV6-5 with TRBJ1-1; no reliable D call. Germline lookup yields CDR1 MNHEY and CDR2 SVGAGI. This CDR3 spans 12 amino acids. The V end lost 2 bases, the J end lost 4 bases, and 5 bases lay between the germline ends. CDR3 DNA: TGTGCCAGCAGTTACGGGAGCACTGAAGCTTTCTTT. As protein: CASSYGSTEAFF.

This clone has a single count. The chain couples TRBV5-4 to TRBJ1-6, with a weak D call TRBD1 (5 bases). The germline gives CDR1 SGHNT, CDR2 YYREEE (reference sequence). The CDR3 loop spans 15 amino acids. V was shortened by 1 base and J by 8 bases, with 13 bases between the two germline ends. The CDR3 DNA sequence: TGTGCCAGCAGCTTGAGTCAGGGTGGATATTCACCCCTCCACTTT. It encodes CASSLSQGGYSPLHF.

The chain combines TRBV18 with TRBJ2-1; TRBD1 agrees at 7 bases. Germline V gives CDR1 KGHSH, CDR2 LQKENI. V lost 1 base, J lost 5 bases, and 5 bases stayed unmatched. This CDR3 has 15 amino acids. The CDR3: CASSPQGALNNEQFF. In nucleotides, the CDR3 is TGTGCCAGCTCACCACAGGGGGCATTGAACAATGAGCAGTTCTTC.

The chain has TRBV9 and TRBJ2-1; tentatively, D is TRBD2 (6 bases). The germline gives CDR1 SGDLS, CDR2 YYNGEE. Trimming took 0 bases from V and 6 from J, leaving 13 bases between them. The CDR3 length is 15 residues. The DNA of the CDR3 is TGTGCCAGCAGCGTAGGGGGTACAGCGGGCAATGAGCAGTTCTTC. Its protein is CASSVGGTAGNEQFF.

This clone has more than one count but fewer than ten. The chain employs TRBV10-3 and TRBJ2-5; 10 bases agree with TRBD2. The CDR3 runs to 16 residues. CDR1 and CDR2 (germline): ENHRY, SYGVKD. J gave up 5 bases and V 1 base, and 7 bases lay outside the gene matches. The CDR3 DNA is TGTGCCATCAGTGAGTTGTCTAGCGGGGGCTGGGAGACCCAGTACTTC. This gives the protein CAISELSSGGWETQYF.

Only a few counts were recorded for this clone. The chain combines TRBV6-5 with TRBJ1-5, with no clear D. Per the germline V gene, CDR1 is MNHEY and CDR2 is SVGAGI. V lost 10 bases and J lost 2, with 18 bases in between. The CDR3 is made up of 15 amino acids. The CDR3 loop reads CATKKLLTGNQPQHF. Written as DNA, the CDR3 is TGTGCCACCAAGAAACTATTAACCGGCAATCAGCCCCAGCATTTT.

The gene calls are TRBV15 and TRBJ1-2; D is unclear. Germline CDR1 and CDR2: LNHNV and YYDKDF (reference sequence). V gave up 0 bases and J gave up 0 bases, with 11 bases separating them. The CDR3 has 16 residues. CDR3 loop: CATSRDPRSANYGYTF. The CDR3 coding sequence is TGTGCCACCAGCAGAGATCCGAGGTCGGCTAACTATGGCTACACCTTC.